The present entry profiles one T cell receptor beta chain with its context. Its antigen is not known. The CDR3 spans 13 residues. The germline V gene encodes CDR1 LNHDA and CDR2 SQIVND (reference sequence). The V end was cut by 2 bases, the J end by 14 bases, with 13 bases between. The sample comes from a study of T cells in localized non-small cell lung cancer. Data came from immunoSEQ multiplex PCR; TCRdb stores just in-frame clones and leaves some out. The data show around 16,000 clones, approximately 89% seen once. Study-level points and caveats: Investigators sequenced only a single tumor region, leaving heterogeneity possible. An association was observed between higher blood T cell density and longer overall survival. Out of the top 100 tumor clones, a median about 57 were seen in adjacent lung.

The clonotype originates from a female donor older than 55 with stage III squamous cell lung carcinoma. The sequencing used peripheral blood, collected before any cancer treatment. V usage is TRBV19 and J usage is TRBJ1-6; D ambiguous. The CDR3 here is CASSISPYSALHF. The CDR3, as DNA: TGTGCCAGTAGTATATCGCCCTATTCGGCCCTCCACTTT. Drawing the rest from reference TRBV19 and TRBJ1-6, the complete variable domain is DGGITQSPKYLFRKEGQNVTLSCEQNLNHDAMYWYRQDPGQGLRLIYYSQIVNDFQKGDIAEGYSVSREKKESFPLTVTSAQKNPTAFYLCASSISPYSALHFGNGTRLTVT.